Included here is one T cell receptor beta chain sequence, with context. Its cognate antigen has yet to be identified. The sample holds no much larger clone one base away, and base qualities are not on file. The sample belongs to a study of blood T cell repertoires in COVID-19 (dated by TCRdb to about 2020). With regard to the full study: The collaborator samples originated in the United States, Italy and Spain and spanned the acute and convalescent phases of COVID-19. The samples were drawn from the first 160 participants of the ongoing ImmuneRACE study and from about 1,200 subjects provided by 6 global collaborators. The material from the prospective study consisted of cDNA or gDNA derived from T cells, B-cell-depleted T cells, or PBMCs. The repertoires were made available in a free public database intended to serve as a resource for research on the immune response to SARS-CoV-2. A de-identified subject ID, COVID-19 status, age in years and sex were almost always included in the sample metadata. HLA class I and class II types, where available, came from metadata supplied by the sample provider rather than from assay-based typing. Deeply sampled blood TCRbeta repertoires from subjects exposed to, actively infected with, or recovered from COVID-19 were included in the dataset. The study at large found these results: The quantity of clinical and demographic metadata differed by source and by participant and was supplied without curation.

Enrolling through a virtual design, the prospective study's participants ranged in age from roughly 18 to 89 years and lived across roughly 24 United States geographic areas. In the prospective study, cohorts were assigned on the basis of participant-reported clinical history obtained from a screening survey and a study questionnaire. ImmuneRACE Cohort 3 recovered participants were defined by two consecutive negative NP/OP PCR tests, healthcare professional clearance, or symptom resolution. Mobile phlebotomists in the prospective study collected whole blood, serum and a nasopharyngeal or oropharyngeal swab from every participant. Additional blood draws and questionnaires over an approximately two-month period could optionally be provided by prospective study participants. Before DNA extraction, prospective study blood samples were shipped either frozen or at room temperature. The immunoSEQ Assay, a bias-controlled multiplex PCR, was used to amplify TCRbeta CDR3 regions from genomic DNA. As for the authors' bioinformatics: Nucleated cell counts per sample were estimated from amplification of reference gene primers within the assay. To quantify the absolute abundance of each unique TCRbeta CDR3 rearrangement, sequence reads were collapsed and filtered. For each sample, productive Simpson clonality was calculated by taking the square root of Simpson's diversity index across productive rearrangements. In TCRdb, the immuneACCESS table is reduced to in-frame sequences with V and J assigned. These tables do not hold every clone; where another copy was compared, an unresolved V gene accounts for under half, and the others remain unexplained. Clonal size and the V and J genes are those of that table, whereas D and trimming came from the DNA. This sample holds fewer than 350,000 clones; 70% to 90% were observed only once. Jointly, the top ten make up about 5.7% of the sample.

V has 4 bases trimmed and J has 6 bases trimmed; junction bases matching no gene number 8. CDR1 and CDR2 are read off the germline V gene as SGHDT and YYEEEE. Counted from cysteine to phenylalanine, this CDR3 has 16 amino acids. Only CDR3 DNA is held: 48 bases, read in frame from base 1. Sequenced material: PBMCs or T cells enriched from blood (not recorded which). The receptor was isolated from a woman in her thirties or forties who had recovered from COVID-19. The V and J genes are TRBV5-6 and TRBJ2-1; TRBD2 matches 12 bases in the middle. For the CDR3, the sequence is CASSVRLAGVFNEQFF. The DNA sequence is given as TGTGCCAGCAGCGTACGACTAGCGGGAGTGTTCAATGAGCAGTTCTTC.